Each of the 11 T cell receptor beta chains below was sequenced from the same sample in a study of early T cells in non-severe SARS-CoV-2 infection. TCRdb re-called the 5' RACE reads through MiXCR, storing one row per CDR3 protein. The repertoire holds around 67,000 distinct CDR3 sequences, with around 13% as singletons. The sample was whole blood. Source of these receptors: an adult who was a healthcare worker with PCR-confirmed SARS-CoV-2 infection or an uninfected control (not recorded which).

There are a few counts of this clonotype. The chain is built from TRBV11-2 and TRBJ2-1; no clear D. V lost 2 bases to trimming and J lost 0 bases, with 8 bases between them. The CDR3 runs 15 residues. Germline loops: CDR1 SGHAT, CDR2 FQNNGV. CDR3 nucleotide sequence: TGTGCCAGCAGCTTATATCTCAGCTCCTACAATGAGCAGTTCTTC. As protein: CASSLYLSSYNEQFF.

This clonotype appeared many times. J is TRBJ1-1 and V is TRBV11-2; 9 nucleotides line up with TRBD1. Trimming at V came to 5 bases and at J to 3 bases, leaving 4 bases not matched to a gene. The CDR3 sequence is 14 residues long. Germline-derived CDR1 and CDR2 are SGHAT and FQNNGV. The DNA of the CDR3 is TGTGCCAGCAGCCCCCGGACAGGGGACACTGAAGCTTTCTTT. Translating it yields CASSPRTGDTEAFF.

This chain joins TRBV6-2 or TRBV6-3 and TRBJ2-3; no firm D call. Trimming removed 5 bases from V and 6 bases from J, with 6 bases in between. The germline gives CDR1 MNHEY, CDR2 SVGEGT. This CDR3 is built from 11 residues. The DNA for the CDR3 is TGTGCCAGCAGTCCCTGGGATACGCAGTATTTT. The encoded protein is CASSPWDTQYF.

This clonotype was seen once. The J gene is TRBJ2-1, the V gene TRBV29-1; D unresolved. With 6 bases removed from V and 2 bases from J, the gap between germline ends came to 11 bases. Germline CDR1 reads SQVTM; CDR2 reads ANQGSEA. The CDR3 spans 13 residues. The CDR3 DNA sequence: TGCAGCGTCGCAATCGGCACCTACAATGAGCAGTTCTTC. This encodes CSVAIGTYNEQFF.

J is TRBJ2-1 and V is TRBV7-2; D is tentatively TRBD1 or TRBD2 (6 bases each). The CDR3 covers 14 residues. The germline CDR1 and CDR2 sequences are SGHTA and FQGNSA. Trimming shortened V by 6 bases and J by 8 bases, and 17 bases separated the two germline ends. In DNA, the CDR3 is TGTGCCAGCAGGCCCGGTATAAGGGGGGATGAGCAGTTCTTC. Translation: CASRPGIRGDEQFF.

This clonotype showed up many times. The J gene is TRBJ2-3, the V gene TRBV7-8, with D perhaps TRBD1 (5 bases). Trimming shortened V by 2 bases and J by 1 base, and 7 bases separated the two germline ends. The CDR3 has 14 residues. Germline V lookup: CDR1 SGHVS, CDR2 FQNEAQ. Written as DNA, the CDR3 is TGTGCCAGCAGCTTAAGGGGCGGCACAGATACGCAGTATTTT. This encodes CASSLRGGTDTQYF.

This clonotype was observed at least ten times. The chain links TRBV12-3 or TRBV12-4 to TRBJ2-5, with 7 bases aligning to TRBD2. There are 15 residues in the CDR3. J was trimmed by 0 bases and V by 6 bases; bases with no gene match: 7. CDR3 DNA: TGTGCCAGCAGGATCTCTAGCGGAGACCAAGAGACCCAGTACTTC. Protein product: CASRISSGDQETQYF.

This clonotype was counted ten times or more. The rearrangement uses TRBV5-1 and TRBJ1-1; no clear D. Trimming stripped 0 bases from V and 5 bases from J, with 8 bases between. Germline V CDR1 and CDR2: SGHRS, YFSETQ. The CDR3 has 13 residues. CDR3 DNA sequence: TGCGCCAGCAGCTTGGACCTGGAGACTGAAGCTTTCTTT. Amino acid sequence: CASSLDLETEAFF.

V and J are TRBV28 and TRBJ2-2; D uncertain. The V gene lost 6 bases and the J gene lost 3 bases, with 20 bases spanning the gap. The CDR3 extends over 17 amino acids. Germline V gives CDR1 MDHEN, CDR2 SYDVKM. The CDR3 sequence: CASRVRGRLRYTGELFF. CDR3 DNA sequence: TGTGCCAGCAGGGTCAGAGGTCGGTTGCGTTACACCGGGGAGCTGTTTTTT. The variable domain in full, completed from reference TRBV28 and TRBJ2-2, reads DVKVTQSSRYLVKRTGEKVFLECVQDMDHENMFWYRQDPGLGLRLIYFSYDVKMKEKGDIPEGYSVSREKKERFSLILESASTNQTSMYLCASRVRGRLRYTGELFFGEGSRLTVL.

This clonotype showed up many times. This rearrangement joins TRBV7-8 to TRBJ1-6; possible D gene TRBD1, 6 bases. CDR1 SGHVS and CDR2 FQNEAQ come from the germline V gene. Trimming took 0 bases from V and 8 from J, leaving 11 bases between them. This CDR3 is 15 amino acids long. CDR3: CASSLAQDSYSPLHF. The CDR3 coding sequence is TGTGCCAGCAGCTTAGCGCAGGACAGCTATTCACCCCTCCACTTT. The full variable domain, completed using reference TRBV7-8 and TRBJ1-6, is GAGVSQSPRYKVAKRGQDVALRCDPISGHVSLFWYQQALGQGPEFLTYFQNEAQLDKSGLPSDRFFAERPEGSVSTLKIQRTQQEDSAVYLCASSLAQDSYSPLHFGNGTRLTVT.

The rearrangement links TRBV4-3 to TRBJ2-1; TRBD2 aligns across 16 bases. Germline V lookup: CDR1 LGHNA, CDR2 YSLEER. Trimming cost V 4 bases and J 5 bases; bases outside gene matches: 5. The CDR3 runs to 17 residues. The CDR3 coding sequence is TGCGCCAGCAGCCGGGGACTAGCGGGAGGGGGGAACAATGAGCAGTTCTTC. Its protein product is CASSRGLAGGGNNEQFF.